Listed here are 24 T cell receptor beta chains from one sample, sequenced in a study of T cells in Graves' hyperthyroidism and ophthalmopathy. Researchers took RNA transcripts and amplified the TCR beta CDR3 regions from them. The HTBI primer set drove a first-round RT-PCR of the TCR CDR3. From the multiplex PCR reads, TCRdb called clonotypes with MiXCR, one entry per CDR3 protein. The sample lists roughly 630,000 distinct CDR3 sequences, about a sixth seen once, with about 7% in the top ten. The specimen was blood. The receptor set was obtained from a woman younger than 45 with Graves' hyperthyroidism.

A few counts support this clonotype. The rearrangement uses TRBV6-5 and TRBJ2-7, with 8 bases aligning to TRBD1. The CDR3 totals 14 residues. The V and J ends lost 3 bases and 5 bases, in that order; junction bases with no gene match: 6. Germline values: CDR1 MNHEY, CDR2 SVGAGI. Written as DNA, the CDR3 is TGTGCCAGCAGTTATCTGGACAGGGAGAACGAGCAGTACTTC. Translating gives CASSYLDRENEQYF.

This clonotype was counted between two and nine times. The gene calls are TRBV7-9 and TRBJ1-1, with 7 bases lining up with TRBD1. The CDR3 runs to 14 residues. CDR1 SEHNR and CDR2 FQNEAQ come from the germline V gene (reference sequence). V was pared by 6 bases and J by 2 bases, with 6 bases of the junction left unmatched. CDR3 loop: CASRPGTVNTEAFF. DNA of the CDR3: TGTGCCAGCAGGCCCGGGACAGTTAACACTGAAGCTTTCTTT.

This clonotype was seen a handful of times. The chain is built from TRBV19 and TRBJ1-5, with TRBD1 as a possible D gene (6 bases). The CDR3 runs 17 residues. V lost 7 bases and J lost 6, with 25 bases in between. Germline-derived CDR1 and CDR2 are LNHDA and SQIVND (reference sequence). CDR3 bases: TGTGCCAGTATCGATATGGCCTCGGGGGGGCTTGGTCAGCCCCAGCATTTT. Protein: CASIDMASGGLGQPQHF.

A few counts support this clonotype. The chain is built from TRBV30 and TRBJ2-1; D is undetermined. Germline assignment: CDR1 GTSNPN and CDR2 SVGIG (reference sequence). V lost 0 bases and J lost 0, with 6 bases in between. The CDR3 is 14 residues long. This CDR3 is CAWSVPGSYNEQFF. As DNA, the CDR3 is TGTGCCTGGAGTGTTCCAGGCTCCTACAATGAGCAGTTCTTC.

This clonotype was recorded many times. The chain carries TRBV28 and TRBJ2-7; 11 nucleotides align to TRBD1. The CDR3 is 16 residues long. Trimming took 4 bases from V and 2 from J; bases not matched to a gene: 7. Germline loops: CDR1 MDHEN, CDR2 SYDVKM. The chain's CDR3 is CASSSPGTGGPYEQYF. CDR3 in DNA: TGTGCCAGCAGTTCGCCTGGGACAGGGGGACCCTACGAGCAGTACTTC.

The chain uses TRBV2 and TRBJ1-2, with 7 bases matching TRBD1. The CDR3 spans 11 residues. The trim removed 7 bases at V and 5 bases at J, leaving 1 base unmatched. CDR1 and CDR2 from the germline V gene are SNHLY and FYNNEI. Here the CDR3 DNA reads TGTGCCAGCAAACAGGGGTATGGCTACACCTTC. Encoded protein: CASKQGYGYTF.

This sequence joins TRBV28 and TRBJ1-2, with unresolved D. In germline, CDR1 is MDHEN, CDR2 SYDVKM. V lost 8 bases, J lost 4 bases, and 17 bases lay in between. The CDR3 runs 14 residues. In DNA form, the CDR3 reads TGTGCCAGCGGCCGTAACATAGCCCCCTATGGCTACACCTTC. Protein sequence: CASGRNIAPYGYTF.

This clonotype was recorded a few times. CDR3 nucleotide sequence: TGTGCCAGCAGTGACGGTTCCGGGACAACCTACGAGCAGTACTTC. Translation gives CASSDGSGTTYEQYF. The rearrangement uses TRBV25-1 and TRBJ2-7; tentative D call: TRBD1 (6 bases). This CDR3 is built from 15 residues. Trimming left V 3 bases short and J 2 bases short, with 14 bases between. Germline V gene data show CDR1 as MGHDK and CDR2 as SYGVNS.

This clonotype occurred many times. The chain is built from TRBV5-6 and TRBJ1-1; the D gene is possibly TRBD1 (6 bases). The CDR3 loop spans 14 amino acids. Germline values: CDR1 SGHDT, CDR2 YYEEEE. The V end was cut by 0 bases, the J end by 5 bases, with 11 bases between. The CDR3 coding sequence is TGTGCCAGCAGCTTGGCAGGGGCGGGGACTGAAGCTTTCTTT. Its protein is CASSLAGAGTEAFF.

This clonotype was seen many times. The V call is TRBV11-2, the J call TRBJ2-1; no clear D gene. V lost 4 bases, J lost 6 bases, and 7 bases lay in between. Germline CDR1 SGHAT, CDR2 FQNNGV. The CDR3 is 12 amino acids. The CDR3 spells CASSSLVNEQFF. The CDR3 DNA is TGTGCCAGCAGCTCCCTCGTCAATGAGCAGTTCTTC.

This clonotype was recorded at least ten times. The gene calls are TRBV30 and TRBJ1-1; no reliable D call. Per the germline V gene, CDR1 is GTSNPN and CDR2 is SVGIG (reference sequence). The V end was cut by 0 bases, the J end by 0 bases, with 8 bases between. The CDR3 consists of 14 residues. The CDR3 DNA is TGTGCCTGGAGTGTACGGAGGTTGAACACTGAAGCTTTCTTT. Translating it yields CAWSVRRLNTEAFF.

This rearrangement joins TRBV29-1 to TRBJ2-3; 10 bases are shared with TRBD1. The germline CDR1 and CDR2 sequences are SQVTM and ANQGSEA. This CDR3 has 13 amino acids. V lost 7 bases to trimming and J lost 4 bases; unmatched junction nucleotides: 5. The CDR3 DNA is TGCAGCGGGGGACAGGGGCTCGCAGATACGCAGTATTTT. Translated: CSGGQGLADTQYF.

The chain is built from TRBV19 and TRBJ2-2; 8 nucleotides agree with TRBD1. The CDR3 sequence is 15 residues long. The V segment lost 5 bases and the J segment 5 bases; nucleotides outside the gene matches: 7. Germline V lookup: CDR1 LNHDA, CDR2 SQIVND (reference sequence). The CDR3 nucleotides are TGTGCCAGTAGTTCCAGACAGGGGAGGACCGGGGAGCTGTTTTTT. Translated: CASSSRQGRTGELFF.

This clonotype was seen many times. V usage is TRBV28 and J usage is TRBJ1-2, with D tentatively TRBD1 (6 bases). Germline CDR1 MDHEN, CDR2 SYDVKM. V was shortened by 7 bases and J by 4 bases, with 13 bases between the two germline ends. There are 13 residues in the CDR3. CDR3 bases: TGTGCCAGCACCCCGGGGGGGGCCTATGGCTACACCTTC. Amino acid sequence: CASTPGGAYGYTF.

This clonotype was seen repeatedly, ten times or more. The chain carries TRBV7-9 and TRBJ2-3; the match to TRBD2 covers 14 bases. The CDR3 covers 16 residues. With 5 bases clipped from V and 4 bases from J, the junction kept 5 bases outside the gene matches. The germline V gene encodes CDR1 SEHNR and CDR2 FQNEAQ (reference sequence). As DNA, the CDR3 is TGTGCCAGCAGCGCTGAGACTAGCGGGAGGGCAGATACGCAGTATTTT. This translates into CASSAETSGRADTQYF. Combining the CDR3 with reference TRBV7-9 and TRBJ2-3 gives the whole variable domain DTGVSQNPRHKITKRGQNVTFRCDPISEHNRLYWYRQTLGQGPEFLTYFQNEAQLEKSRLLSDRFSAERPKGSFSTLEIQRTEQGDSAMYLCASSAETSGRADTQYFGPGTRLTVL.

Ten or more counts support this clonotype. This chain connects TRBV3-1 to TRBJ2-2; D not resolved. Germline loops: CDR1 LGHDT, CDR2 YNNKEL (reference sequence). The CDR3 runs 14 residues. V was clipped by 2 bases and J by 5 bases, with 9 bases between them. In nucleotides, the CDR3 is TGTGCCAGCAGCCAACGCTCACAGACCGGGGAGCTGTTTTTT. It specifies CASSQRSQTGELFF.

This clonotype was counted at least ten times. CDR3 DNA sequence: TGTGCCAGCAGTCGTGACAGGGAGGACTATGGCTACACCTTC. Residues: CASSRDREDYGYTF. This chain uses TRBV2 with TRBJ1-2; 7 bases match TRBD1. Germline-derived CDR1 and CDR2 are SNHLY and FYNNEI. The CDR3 contains 14 residues. V lost 5 bases to trimming and J lost 3 bases; unmatched junction nucleotides: 6.

Ten or more counts support this clonotype. V gene TRBV5-1 combines with J gene TRBJ2-7, with D maybe TRBD2 (5 bases). The CDR3 is made up of 15 amino acids. Looked up from germline, CDR1 is SGHRS and CDR2 is YFSETQ. Trimming removed 2 bases at V and 1 base at J, with 13 bases between. The chain's CDR3 is CASSLRGLPSYEQYF. CDR3 DNA: TGCGCCAGCAGCTTAAGAGGGCTTCCATCCTACGAGCAGTACTTC.

This clonotype was picked up many times. The chain employs TRBV7-3 and TRBJ2-5; 12 bases line up with TRBD2. CDR1 is SGHTA and CDR2 is FQGTGA in the germline V gene. The CDR3 runs to 17 residues. V dropped 4 bases and J dropped 5; count of bases not matched to a gene: 11. The CDR3 nucleotides read TGTGCCAGCAGCTCGATTCGACTAGCGGGAGAAAGGGAGACCCAGTACTTC. This encodes CASSSIRLAGERETQYF.

The DNA for the CDR3 is TGCAGTGCTAGAGACCAGCGGGGTGCTGAGCAGTACTTC. Translation gives CSARDQRGAEQYF. This chain joins TRBV20-1 and TRBJ2-7; 7 bases map to TRBD2. The CDR3 sequence is 13 residues long. Germline trimming cut 0 bases from V and 7 bases from J; bases unmatched to any gene: 6. The germline V gene encodes CDR1 DFQATT and CDR2 SNEGSKA (reference sequence).

This clonotype was seen a handful of times. CDR3 loop: CASSESAGSTDTQYF. As DNA, the CDR3 is TGTGCCAGCAGTGAATCAGCGGGAAGCACAGATACGCAGTATTTT. This chain links TRBV25-1 with TRBJ2-3; 7 positions match TRBD2. The CDR3 loop spans 15 amino acids. The ends lost 1 base at V and 0 bases at J; junction bases unmatched: 1. CDR1 is MGHDK, CDR2 SYGVNS, per germline.

This clonotype has only a few counts. The chain combines TRBV6-6 with TRBJ1-2, with D perhaps matching TRBD1 (5 bases). V was cut by 0 bases and J by 8 bases, with 10 bases left in between. This CDR3 contains 13 residues. Germline CDR1 is MNHNY and CDR2 is SVGAGI (reference sequence). CDR3 coding DNA: TGTGCCAGCAGTTACTCCGGGGCGGAGGGCTACACCTTC. This gives the protein CASSYSGAEGYTF.

This clonotype has ten or more counts. V and J are TRBV5-1 and TRBJ2-7; 13 nucleotides line up with TRBD2. V was pared by 0 bases and J by 2 bases, with 2 bases of the junction left unmatched. CDR3 length equals 16 residues. Germline-derived CDR1 and CDR2 are SGHRS and YFSETQ. Here the CDR3 reads CASSLELAGGPYEQYF. Written as DNA, the CDR3 is TGCGCCAGCAGCTTGGAACTAGCGGGAGGGCCCTACGAGCAGTACTTC.

Many counts were recorded for this clonotype. This chain uses TRBV10-3 with TRBJ2-3; TRBD2 matches 12 bases. This CDR3 has 17 amino acids. Per germline, CDR1 ENHRY and CDR2 SYGVKD. V lost 3 bases to trimming and J lost 4 bases; unmatched junction nucleotides: 8. DNA of the CDR3: TGTGCCATCAGTGAATACCTAGCGGGAGGGCTATCAGATACGCAGTATTTT. Encoded protein: CAISEYLAGGLSDTQYF.